This TCR beta chain comes out of a study of regulatory T cells in long-lasting Graves disease. In the study overall: For under 3 months, newly diagnosed Graves' patients had been taking antithyroid drugs.

CDR3 regions were amplified by Arm-PCR using iRepertoire HTBI primers to build TCR beta libraries. TCRdb processed the multiplex PCR reads anew with MiXCR; each CDR3 protein has one entry. The repertoire consists of a few hundred thousand distinct CDR3 sequences, with about 13% occurring once and the leading ten covering 10%. This CDR3 has 15 amino acids. Deletions cut 1 base from V and 8 bases from J, with 14 bases between. The germline gives CDR1 LGHDT, CDR2 YNNKEL (reference sequence). Time point here: newly diagnosed GD, antithyroid drugs for less than 3 months. The TCR library was made from RNA that had been extracted from PBMCs in TRIzol. A word on this clonotype: As yet, its antigen is unknown.

Notes on the study in general: Shared public clonotypes totalled some 2,500 in persistent patients, compared with some 920 in new patients.

These data were likewise used in another study, on T cells in Graves' hyperthyroidism and ophthalmopathy. As that report states: Subjects aged 18 to 65 presented with newly diagnosed hyperthyroidism of less than 2 months' duration. Criteria for exclusion of patients were uncontrolled infection, other autoimmune disease, pregnancy or lactation.

The sequenced sample was peripheral blood mononuclear cells (PBMCs), obtained at new diagnosis, from a patient treated with antithyroid drugs. The receptor was isolated from a man aged 30 to 39 with Graves disease. J is TRBJ2-2 and V is TRBV3-1, with D perhaps matching TRBD1 (6 bases). The CDR3 protein is CASSQVAGARGELFF. Here the CDR3 DNA reads TGTGCCAGCAGCCAAGTGGCAGGGGCGCGAGGGGAGCTGTTTTTT.